The 22 T cell receptor beta chains listed next were all sequenced from one sample in a study of T cell responses to AZD1222 COVID-19 vaccine (dated by TCRdb to about 2021). Preparation of the library involved the immunoSEQ multiplex PCR assay. Held by TCRdb, this immuneACCESS table contains in-frame sequences only and omits some clones. Under half of the omission traces to an unresolved V gene where checked; the cause of the rest is unknown. Recorded for this sample are roughly 130,000 clones; around 89% of them occurred a single time. The top ten clones comprise about 3.1% of the sample. The time point label for this specimen denotes: baseline before first vaccination. This sample comprised peripheral blood, obtained on day 0 of AZD1222 vaccination. Receptors originate from an adult in good health.

The chain combines TRBV9 with TRBJ1-5; 10 positions match TRBD1. The CDR3 runs to 15 residues. Germline-derived CDR1 and CDR2 are SGDLS and YYNGEE. With 2 bases clipped from V and 6 bases from J, the junction kept 5 bases outside the gene matches. CDR3: CASSVTGGESQPQHF. Here the CDR3 DNA reads TGTGCCAGCAGCGTGACAGGGGGCGAAAGTCAGCCCCAGCATTTT.

This clone was detected once. V and J are TRBV9 and TRBJ1-4; possibly TRBD1 for D (5 bases). Germline V gene lookup returns CDR1 SGDLS and CDR2 YYNGEE. Between the trimmed V and J ends, which lost 0 bases and 10 bases, there was a span of 10 bases. The CDR3 has 13 amino acids. The CDR3 loop reads CASSVGDRGKLFF. In DNA form, the CDR3 reads TGTGCCAGCAGCGTAGGGGACCGGGGAAAACTGTTTTTT.

The genes are TRBV28 and TRBJ1-5; D is unresolved. V lost 2 bases and J 2 bases, leaving 13 bases between the germline ends. CDR1 is MDHEN, CDR2 SYDVKM, per germline. The CDR3 extends over 16 amino acids. The CDR3 DNA sequence: TGTGCCAGCAGTTTACTCATAGGTCTGGGCAATCAGCCCCAGCATTTT. It codes for CASSLLIGLGNQPQHF.

Turning to this clone: Additional DNA sequences in this sample encode the identical CDR3. The chain uses TRBV7-9 and TRBJ2-1; 9 nucleotides align to TRBD2. This CDR3 contains 16 residues. CDR1 and CDR2 from the germline V gene are SEHNR and FQNEAQ (reference sequence). Trimming removed 3 bases from V and 1 base from J; junction bases left unmatched: 4. The chain's CDR3 is CASSLSLAGSYNEQFF. The CDR3 DNA reads TGTGCCAGCAGCTTGTCCCTAGCGGGGTCCTACAATGAGCAGTTCTTC. The full variable domain, its missing parts supplied by reference TRBV7-9 and TRBJ2-1, is DTGVSQNPRHKITKRGQNVTFRCDPISEHNRLYWYRQTLGQGPEFLTYFQNEAQLEKSRLLSDRFSAERPKGSFSTLEIQRTEQGDSAMYLCASSLSLAGSYNEQFFGPGTRLTVL.

The chain recombines TRBV29-1 with TRBJ2-3, with D maybe TRBD1 (6 bases). Trimming took 2 bases from V and 5 from J, leaving 11 bases between them. This CDR3 has 13 residues. CDR1 is SQVTM and CDR2 is ANQGSEA in the germline V gene. CDR3 sequence (DNA): TGCAGCGTTGAATTGGGGGCTGGAGATACGCAGTATTTT. The encoded protein is CSVELGAGDTQYF.

V is TRBV5-8 and J is TRBJ2-5; D is possibly TRBD1 (5 bases). CDR1 is SGHTS and CDR2 is YDEGEE in the germline V gene. With 3 bases removed from V and 1 base from J, the gap between germline ends came to 13 bases. CDR3 length: 15 residues. The CDR3 DNA reads as TGTGCCAGCAGCTGGACAAGGGCCAGCCAAGAGACCCAGTACTTC. Residues: CASSWTRASQETQYF.

This chain uses TRBV7-9 with TRBJ2-2, with D possibly matching TRBD1 (5 bases). The germline V gene has CDR1 SEHNR and CDR2 FQNEAQ (reference sequence). Trimming stripped 1 base from V and 7 bases from J, with 7 bases between. The CDR3 has 13 residues. The CDR3 reads CASSLGGGGELFF. The CDR3, as DNA: TGTGCCAGCAGCTTAGGGGGCGGCGGGGAGCTGTTTTTT.

The V and J genes are TRBV9 and TRBJ1-2; D perhaps matches TRBD1 (5 bases). Trimming cost V 5 bases and J 10 bases, with 15 bases left between them. Germline lookup yields CDR1 SGDLS and CDR2 YYNGEE. The CDR3 has 12 amino acids. The CDR3 sequence: CASRGRAIDYTF. DNA for the CDR3: TGTGCCAGCAGGGGACGGGCAATAGACTACACCTTC.

This clone has a handful of counts. V gene TRBV5-1 combines with J gene TRBJ2-1; weak D call: TRBD2 (6 bases). This CDR3 spans 17 amino acids. V was clipped by 0 bases and J by 10 bases, with 23 bases between them. Germline V lookup: CDR1 SGHRS, CDR2 YFSETQ. The DNA for the CDR3 is TGCGCCAGCAGCTTGGCCGGGGCGGGGAGTGGGGAAATGGAGCAGTTCTTC. Translation gives CASSLAGAGSGEMEQFF.

The chain recombines TRBV6-5 with TRBJ1-4; TRBD1 is a possible D gene (6 bases). Germline V gene lookup returns CDR1 MNHEY and CDR2 SVGAGI. The CDR3 sequence is 13 residues long. Trimming took off 8 bases at V and 4 bases at J, with 11 bases between the two ends. This chain's CDR3 is CASGRGFNEKLFF. CDR3 in DNA: TGTGCCAGCGGGAGGGGGTTTAATGAAAAACTGTTTTTT.

The J gene is TRBJ1-2, the V gene TRBV5-6; TRBD1 agrees at 9 bases. This CDR3 is built from 15 residues. The V gene end was trimmed by 0 bases and the J gene end by 5 bases; junction bases not matched to a gene: 5. Germline V lookup: CDR1 SGHDT, CDR2 YYEEEE. CDR3 sequence: CASSLVGQGLYGYTF. CDR3 coding DNA: TGTGCCAGCAGCTTGGTGGGACAGGGCCTGTATGGCTACACCTTC.

This chain connects TRBV7-3 to TRBJ1-1; TRBD1 might be the D (5 bases). Deletions cut 3 bases from V and 3 bases from J, with 11 bases between. Germline values: CDR1 SGHTA, CDR2 FQGTGA. The CDR3 totals 14 residues. The chain's CDR3 is CASSFQGGDTEAFF. In nucleotides, the CDR3 is TGTGCCAGCAGCTTTCAGGGAGGGGACACTGAAGCTTTCTTT.

V is TRBV30 and J is TRBJ1-2, with a weak D call TRBD1 (5 bases). The CDR3 consists of 12 residues. Germline CDR1 GTSNPN, CDR2 SVGIG (reference sequence). Trimming cost V 4 bases and J 4 bases, with 10 bases left between them. The CDR3 protein is CAWTGRGYGYTF. CDR3 DNA sequence: TGTGCCTGGACGGGACGGGGCTATGGCTACACCTTC.

The J gene is TRBJ1-6, the V gene TRBV28, with D perhaps TRBD1 (5 bases). Deletions cut 4 bases from V and 10 bases from J, with 14 bases between. In germline, CDR1 is MDHEN, CDR2 SYDVKM. The CDR3 runs 14 residues. CDR3 residues: CASSSVRVGSPLHF. In nucleotides, the CDR3 is TGTGCCAGCAGTTCGGTCAGGGTAGGATCACCCCTCCACTTT.

The rearrangement joins TRBV13 to TRBJ2-3; 14 bases are a match to TRBD2. Losses at the gene ends were 4 bases for V and 4 bases for J; bases not matched to a gene: 10. The germline V gene encodes CDR1 PRHDT and CDR2 FYEKMQ (reference sequence). The CDR3 extends over 18 amino acids. CDR3 coding DNA: TGTGCCAGCAGCTACCTAGAGGGACTAGCGGGAGCCCCAGATACGCAGTATTTT. It yields the protein CASSYLEGLAGAPDTQYF.

V usage is TRBV7-9 and J usage is TRBJ2-1; 7 bases match TRBD2. Unmatched junction bases numbered 6, after V lost 3 bases and J lost 4 bases. Germline V CDR1 and CDR2: SEHNR, FQNEAQ (reference sequence). The CDR3 has 15 amino acids. The CDR3 DNA reads as TGTGCCAGCAGCTTGGGGACTACCCCTTACAATGAGCAGTTCTTC. This translates into CASSLGTTPYNEQFF.

J is TRBJ1-5 and V is TRBV15; TRBD1 might be the D (6 bases). V dropped 0 bases and J dropped 2 bases, with 17 bases sitting between them. Germline CDR1 and CDR2: LNHNV and YYDKDF (reference sequence). This CDR3 contains 18 residues. CDR3 in DNA: TGTGCCACCAGCAGAGAGTTCCCAGGGGAGGGACGCAATCAGCCCCAGCATTTT. Its translation is CATSREFPGEGRNQPQHF.

The chain couples TRBV6-2 or TRBV6-3 to TRBJ2-1; D not certain. The CDR3 has 14 amino acids. V lost 4 bases, J lost 8 bases, and 15 bases lay in between. Germline V gene data show CDR1 as MNHEY and CDR2 as SVGEGT. The CDR3 coding sequence is TGTGCCAGCAGTTCCGATTATGTAGGTGATGAGCAGTTCTTC. Translating gives CASSSDYVGDEQFF.

This clone showed up just once. The rearrangement joins TRBV28 to TRBJ1-5; D gene unclear. Germline values: CDR1 MDHEN, CDR2 SYDVKM. CDR3 size: 15 residues. The V gene lost 5 bases and the J gene lost 11 bases, with 22 bases spanning the gap. CDR3 sequence reads: CASSPHRRAPETQHF. CDR3 sequence (DNA): TGTGCCAGCAGTCCACACCGCCGGGCCCCTGAGACCCAGCATTTT.

The V and J genes are TRBV7-8 and TRBJ1-5, with 7 bases matching TRBD1. V lost 1 base, J lost 2 bases, and 5 bases stayed unmatched. The CDR3 is made up of 16 amino acids. The germline V gene has CDR1 SGHVS and CDR2 FQNEAQ. The CDR3 DNA reads TGTGCCAGCAGCTTAGGAAACAGGGGTCGCAATCAGCCCCAGCATTTT. As protein: CASSLGNRGRNQPQHF.

The count of this clone is one. V gene TRBV7-9 combines with J gene TRBJ1-4; D not resolved. Germline CDR1 is SEHNR and CDR2 is FQNEAQ (reference sequence). Trimming took 3 bases from V and 3 from J, leaving 11 bases between them. This CDR3 contains 15 residues. The CDR3 DNA reads TGTGCCAGCAGCTTCGACGAGAAGGCTAATGAAAAACTGTTTTTT. Protein: CASSFDEKANEKLFF.

The chain couples TRBV4-3 to TRBJ1-1, with a tentative D call TRBD1 (5 bases). The CDR3 sequence is 13 residues long. The V and J ends lost 3 bases and 5 bases respectively, with 10 bases between them. Germline V gives CDR1 LGHNA, CDR2 YSLEER. Here the CDR3 reads CASSQGGETEAFF. The CDR3 DNA is TGCGCCAGCAGCCAGGGAGGGGAAACTGAAGCTTTCTTT.